The T cell receptor (beta chain) under discussion was sequenced for a study of blood T cell repertoires in COVID-19 (dated by TCRdb to about 2020). Context from the whole study: The collaborator samples originated in the United States, Italy and Spain and spanned the acute and convalescent phases of COVID-19. The prospective study material was composed of cDNA or gDNA derived from T cells, B-cell-depleted T cells, or PBMCs. Deeply sampled blood TCRbeta repertoires from subjects exposed to, actively infected with, or recovered from COVID-19 were included in the dataset. HLA class I and class II types, where available, came from metadata supplied by the sample provider rather than from assay-based typing. The sample metadata nearly always contained a de-identified subject ID, COVID-19 status, age in years and sex. The samples were drawn from the first 160 participants of the ongoing ImmuneRACE study and from over 950 subjects provided by 6 global collaborators. A freely available public database, intended as a resource for researchers studying the immune response to SARS-CoV-2, is where the repertoires were released. Overall study results and their limits: The quantity of clinical and demographic metadata differed by source and by participant and was supplied without curation.

The collaborating institutions used their own protocols to collect whole blood in K2EDTA tubes. For TCRbeta analysis, collaborator samples were shipped as frozen whole blood, as isolated PBMCs, or as DNA extracted from either sample type. CDR1 is given as LGHDT and CDR2 as YNNKEL, both from the germline V gene (reference sequence). The CDR3 holds 14 amino acids from the cysteine to the phenylalanine. The read is trimmed to its CDR3 DNA, 42 bases read in frame from base 1. Clipping removes 3 bases from V and 4 bases from J, with 2 as the unmatched junction base count. TCRbeta CDR3 regions were amplified from genomic DNA using the immunoSEQ Assay, a bias-controlled multiplex PCR. The paper's processing steps were these. Within the assay, amplification of reference gene primers was used to estimate how many nucleated cells each sample contained. To quantify the absolute abundance of each unique TCRbeta CDR3 rearrangement, sequence reads were collapsed and filtered. Productive Simpson clonality was computed per sample as the square root of Simpson's diversity index over productive rearrangements. Entries here come from immuneACCESS through TCRdb and include only in-frame sequences with V and J called. Some clones fail to appear in such tables; in the studies checked, an unresolved V gene covers under half of the shortfall, and the cause of the remainder is unknown. V and J calls and clone size are copied from that table; D and trimming were computed from the DNA. In this sample the table shows about 110,000 clones, approximately 80% of which occur a single time. The ten largest make up about 15% of the sample.

A word on this clone: It lacks a known antigen. Per-nucleotide qualities are absent, and no much larger clonotype sits a single base away.

This sequence was found in a woman aged 55-70 years with acute or convalescent COVID-19. Source material: peripheral blood. The V and J segments used are TRBV3-1 (or the pseudogene TRBV3-2) and TRBJ1-1, with 10 bases aligning to TRBD1. The nucleotide sequence is given as TGTGCCAGCAGCCAGCGGGACAGGGGCACTGAAGCTTTCTTT. Translated, it reads CASSQRDRGTEAFF.